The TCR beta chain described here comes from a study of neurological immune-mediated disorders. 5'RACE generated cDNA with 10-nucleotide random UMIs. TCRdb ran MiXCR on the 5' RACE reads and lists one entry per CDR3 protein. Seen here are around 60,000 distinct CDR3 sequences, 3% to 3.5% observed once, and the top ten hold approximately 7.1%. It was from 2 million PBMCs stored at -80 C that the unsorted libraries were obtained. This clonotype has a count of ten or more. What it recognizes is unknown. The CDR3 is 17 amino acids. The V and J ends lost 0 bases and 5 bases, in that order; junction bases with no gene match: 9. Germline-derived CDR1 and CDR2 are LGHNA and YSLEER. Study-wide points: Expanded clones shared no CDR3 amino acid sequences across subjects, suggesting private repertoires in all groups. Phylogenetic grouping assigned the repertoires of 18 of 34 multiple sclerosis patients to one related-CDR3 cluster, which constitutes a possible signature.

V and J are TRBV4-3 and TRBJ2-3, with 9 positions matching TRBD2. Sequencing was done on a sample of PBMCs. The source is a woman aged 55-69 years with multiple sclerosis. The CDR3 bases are TGCGCCAGCAGCCAAGACAGTGCGGGGGGGCCCATAGATACGCAGTATTTT. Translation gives CASSQDSAGGPIDTQYF.